Listed below are T cell receptor beta chains from one sample, sequenced in a study of blood T cell repertoires in COVID-19. The table came from immunoSEQ multiplex PCR; TCRdb's copy has only in-frame clones and leaves some out. The sample shows about 170,000 clones, around four fifths of them seen only once. The material sequenced was peripheral blood. These receptors all stem from a woman in her 70s with COVID-19, enrolled during active disease. Each CDR3 is given with its conserved first and last residue. The D gene is left open where the match is weak. Size tells how often a clone was seen (once, few, many) or the class of an expanded clone, and some rows leave it out.

length: 14; V: TRBV6-1; size: -; J: TRBJ2-5; D: TRBD1; DNA: TGTGCCAGCAGTGAAGGACAGGGCGGTCTGACCCAGTACTTC; CDR3: CASSEGQGGLTQYF
length: 12; V: TRBV14; size: few; J: TRBJ2-1; D: -; DNA: TGTGCCAGCAGCCAAGCCCCGAATGAGCAGTTCTTC; CDR3: CASSQAPNEQFF
length: 11; V: TRBV29-1; size: few; J: TRBJ1-2; D: TRBD1; DNA: TGCAGCGCCCGAGGGGGCTCTGGCTACACCTTC; CDR3: CSARGGSGYTF
length: 13; V: TRBV5-8; size: -; J: TRBJ1-2; D: -; DNA: TGTGCCAGCAGCTTAGGGGTAAACTATGGCTACACCTTC; CDR3: CASSLGVNYGYTF
length: 15; V: TRBV5-5; size: -; J: TRBJ2-5; D: -; DNA: TGTGCCAGCAGCTTGGCCTTGGGCACTGCAGAGACCCAGTACTTC; CDR3: CASSLALGTAETQYF
length: 13; V: TRBV29-1; size: -; J: TRBJ2-5; D: TRBD2; DNA: TGCAGCGTTGAAGTACTAGCGGGAGAGACCCAGTACTTC; CDR3: CSVEVLAGETQYF
length: 13; V: TRBV2; size: -; J: TRBJ2-7; D: TRBD2; DNA: TGTGCCAGCTCTAGCGGGAGTAGTTACGAGCAGTACTTC; CDR3: CASSSGSSYEQYF
length: 13; V: TRBV18; size: -; J: TRBJ1-1; D: -; DNA: TGTGCCAGCTCCCCCGGACAGTCACCTGAAGCTTTCTTT; CDR3: CASSPGQSPEAFF
length: 16; V: TRBV20-1; size: -; J: TRBJ2-7; D: TRBD2; DNA: TGCAGTGCTAGTCCAGCTAGCGGGAGCGTCCCCTACGAGCAGTACTTC; CDR3: CSASPASGSVPYEQYF
length: 11; V: TRBV28; size: few; J: TRBJ1-1; D: -; DNA: TGTGCCAGCGGTATCAACACGAAAGCTTTCTTT; CDR3: CASGINTKAFF
length: 17; V: TRBV5-1; size: -; J: TRBJ2-3; D: TRBD2; DNA: TGCGCCAGCAGCTCCAATGGACTAGCGGCCCGCACAGATACGCAGTATTTT; CDR3: CASSSNGLAARTDTQYF
length: 12; V: TRBV30; size: -; J: TRBJ1-2; D: TRBD1; DNA: TGTGCCTGGGCTCAGGGGGCGCGTGGCTACACCTTC; CDR3: CAWAQGARGYTF
length: 18; V: TRBV9; size: -; J: TRBJ2-6; D: TRBD2; DNA: TGTGCCAGCAGCGTAGTAGCGGGCGTCAGCTCTGGGGCCAACGTCCTGACTTTC; CDR3: CASSVVAGVSSGANVLTF
length: 13; V: TRBV2; size: -; J: TRBJ2-7; D: -; DNA: TGTGCCAGCAGCACGGTATCCCCCTACGAGCAGTACTTC; CDR3: CASSTVSPYEQYF
length: 16; V: TRBV6-5; size: -; J: TRBJ1-6; D: -; DNA: TGTGCCAGCAGTTACTCGAATAGCGGGTATAATTCACCCCTCCACTTT; CDR3: CASSYSNSGYNSPLHF
length: 16; V: TRBV28; size: once; J: TRBJ1-5; D: -; DNA: TGTGCCAGCAAGCGGGTAGAAATTTATAGCAATCAGCCCCAGCATTTT; CDR3: CASKRVEIYSNQPQHF
length: 15; V: TRBV6-5; size: once; J: TRBJ1-6; D: -; DNA: TGTGCCAGCAGGTCCACGAGCTCCTATAATTCACCCCTCCACTTT; CDR3: CASRSTSSYNSPLHF
length: 11; V: TRBV19; size: -; J: TRBJ1-2; D: -; DNA: TGTGCCAGCGAACAGAACTATGGCTACACCTTC; CDR3: CASEQNYGYTF
length: 12; V: TRBV30; size: -; J: TRBJ2-7; D: -; DNA: TGTGCCTGGAGTACCGGACTCTACGAGCAGTACTTC; CDR3: CAWSTGLYEQYF
length: 15; V: TRBV18; size: -; J: TRBJ1-4; D: -; DNA: TGTGCCACCAACACGGCGGGGGCAACTAATGAAAAACTGTTTTTT; CDR3: CATNTAGATNEKLFF
length: 15; V: TRBV7-8; size: -; J: TRBJ1-1; D: -; DNA: TGTGCCAGCAGCTTAAAGGAGGATTTTGGCACTGAAGCTTTCTTT; CDR3: CASSLKEDFGTEAFF
length: 12; V: TRBV5-1; size: -; J: TRBJ2-2; D: -; DNA: TGCGCCAGCATAGCGAACACCGGGGAGCTGTTTTTT; CDR3: CASIANTGELFF
length: 15; V: TRBV29-1; size: -; J: TRBJ1-5; D: -; DNA: TGCAGCGCCAGATTAGCCGGGACACCCAATCAGCCCCAGCATTTT; CDR3: CSARLAGTPNQPQHF
length: 12; V: TRBV5-5; size: -; J: TRBJ1-1; D: TRBD1; DNA: TGTGCCAGCAGCCTAAGACAGGGCGAAGCTTTCTTT; CDR3: CASSLRQGEAFF
length: 20; V: TRBV2; size: -; J: TRBJ1-6; D: TRBD1; DNA: TGTGCCAGCAGTGAGAGGGGTCCCGGGACAGGGAGAAGTTATAATTCACCCCTCCACTTT; CDR3: CASSERGPGTGRSYNSPLHF
length: 13; V: TRBV5-6; size: -; J: TRBJ1-1; D: -; DNA: TGTGCCAGCAGCTTAGGGGGGAACACTGAAGCTTTCTTT; CDR3: CASSLGGNTEAFF
length: 15; V: TRBV19; size: -; J: TRBJ1-4; D: -; DNA: TGTGCCAGTAGTCCGTTGAGGCGGGGCGGTGAAAAACTGTTTTTT; CDR3: CASSPLRRGGEKLFF
length: 13; V: TRBV5-4; size: -; J: TRBJ2-2; D: -; DNA: TGTGCCAGCAGCTTGCCCGGCCCCGGGGGGCTGTTTTTT; CDR3: CASSLPGPGGLFF
length: 15; V: TRBV10-3; size: -; J: TRBJ2-1; D: TRBD2; DNA: TGTGCCATCAGTATAGGACTAGCGGGATTTGCTGAGCAGTTCTTC; CDR3: CAISIGLAGFAEQFF
length: 16; V: TRBV5-1; size: -; J: TRBJ2-3; D: TRBD2; DNA: TGCGCCAGCAGCTTGGGTGGCGGGAGGGGAGAAGATACGCAGTATTTT; CDR3: CASSLGGGRGEDTQYF
length: 13; V: TRBV4-1; size: -; J: TRBJ1-1; D: -; DNA: TGCGCCAGCAGCCTGTACGGGGGCACTGAAGCTTTCTTT; CDR3: CASSLYGGTEAFF
length: 14; V: TRBV2; size: -; J: TRBJ1-5; D: -; DNA: TGTGCCAGCAGAGAGGACACAAGCAATCAGCCCCAGCATTTT; CDR3: CASREDTSNQPQHF
length: 16; V: TRBV7-2; size: many; J: TRBJ2-5; D: TRBD2; DNA: TGTGCCAGCAGCACTGGACTAGCGGGAGGGATGGAGACCCAGTACTTC; CDR3: CASSTGLAGGMETQYF
length: 15; V: TRBV6-5; size: -; J: TRBJ2-3; D: -; DNA: TGTGCCAGCAGTTTCCGAGGACAGCTCACAGATACGCAGTATTTT; CDR3: CASSFRGQLTDTQYF
length: 11; V: TRBV7-9; size: -; J: TRBJ2-1; D: -; DNA: TGTGCCAGCGGGGAAGAGAGGGCCCTGTTCTTC; CDR3: CASGEERALFF
length: 13; V: TRBV12-3/TRBV12-4; size: -; J: TRBJ1-2; D: -; DNA: TGTGCCAGCAGTTTGGGGGCGGGCTATGGCTACACCTTC; CDR3: CASSLGAGYGYTF